This TCR beta chain is drawn from a study of T cell responses to AZD1222 COVID-19 vaccine. V was pared by 2 bases and J by 0 bases, with 13 bases between. This CDR3 is 16 amino acids long. Germline CDR1 reads SGHTA; CDR2 reads FQGNSA. The protocol was immunoSEQ multiplex PCR, while the TCRdb copy is restricted to in-frame clones and leaves out a portion. The data hold some 80,000 clones, with approximately 91% observed a single time. Sequencing was performed on peripheral blood, taken on day 0 of MenACWY control vaccination. This sequence originates from an adult in good health. The chain carries TRBV7-2 and TRBJ1-2, with no clear D. CDR3 region: CASSLSRQTSNYGYTF. CDR3 in DNA: TGTGCCAGCAGCTTAAGTCGTCAGACTTCTAACTATGGCTACACCTTC.